This T cell receptor beta chain was documented in a study of T cells after posttransplantation cyclophosphamide. This CDR3 comprises 15 residues. From germline, CDR1 is SGHRS and CDR2 YFSETQ. The germline V and J ends were trimmed by 0 bases and 5 bases, with 13 bases remaining between them. Study results and caveats: After PTCy, TRB diversity resembled that of CNI/methotrexate controls. Later post-transplant blood repertoires were often dominated by donor CD8+ memory clones. TRB overlap between skin or GI tissue T cells and blood was limited.

Note on this clone: Its matching antigen is unknown.

The data were produced by immunoSEQ multiplex PCR, yet TCRdb's version contains in-frame clones alone and is incomplete. The sample holds fewer than 40,000 clones, roughly 90% seen once. This receptor was taken from a woman aged 40 to 50 with a blood cancer, CMV-positive, and with a related stem cell donor. Material for sequencing was PBMCs. The gene calls are TRBV5-1 and TRBJ2-3, with D perhaps matching TRBD2 (6 bases). CDR3: CASSLEPSVGDTQYF. Written as DNA, the CDR3 is TGCGCCAGCAGCTTGGAGCCTAGCGTGGGAGATACGCAGTATTTT.